This T cell receptor (beta chain) was sequenced for a study of cytomegalovirus exposure and HLA in healthy donors. This clone came up a few times. The antigen is unknown. This CDR3 comprises 14 residues. Trimming removed 6 bases from V and 8 bases from J; junction bases left unmatched: 5. The germline V gene has CDR1 LGHNA and CDR2 YSLEER. Findings and limits, study-wide: While the bulk of TCR sequences proved rare, some public TCRs turned up in many donors.

This PCR relied on a set of 60 Vbeta primers and 13 Jbeta primers. Using immunoSEQ multiplex PCR, the repertoire was profiled, and TCRdb retains in-frame clones only, with some absent. The sample carries 150,000 to 180,000 clones, roughly 80% recorded once. Sequences were obtained from PBMCs. The chain links TRBV4-3 to TRBJ1-6, with TRBD1 identical over 9 bases. This sequence was found in a young man in good health and CMV-seronegative. CDR3 in DNA: TGCGCCAGCAGTCCGGACAGGGGATATTCACCCCTCCACTTT. Protein: CASSPDRGYSPLHF.